This TCR beta chain comes out of a study of shared clonotypes between healthy human individuals. This clone was recorded only once. Some clones are missing from TCRdb's copy, which holds only in-frame ones; the method was immunoSEQ multiplex PCR. Among approximately 340,000 clones listed, roughly 70% were seen once. J gave up 5 bases and V 4 bases, and 8 bases lay outside the gene matches. Germline V gene lookup returns CDR1 SGHDT and CDR2 YYEEEE. The CDR3 contains 15 residues. The TCR comes from a man younger than 45 in good health. The gene calls are TRBV5-6 and TRBJ1-3; TRBD1 aligns across 8 bases. Material for sequencing was memory CD4+ T cells sorted from blood. As for subset: CD45RA-negative fraction. As DNA, the CDR3 is TGTGCCAGCAGCCAGCCAGGGACAGGAAGAAACACCATATATTTT. Protein product: CASSQPGTGRNTIYF.